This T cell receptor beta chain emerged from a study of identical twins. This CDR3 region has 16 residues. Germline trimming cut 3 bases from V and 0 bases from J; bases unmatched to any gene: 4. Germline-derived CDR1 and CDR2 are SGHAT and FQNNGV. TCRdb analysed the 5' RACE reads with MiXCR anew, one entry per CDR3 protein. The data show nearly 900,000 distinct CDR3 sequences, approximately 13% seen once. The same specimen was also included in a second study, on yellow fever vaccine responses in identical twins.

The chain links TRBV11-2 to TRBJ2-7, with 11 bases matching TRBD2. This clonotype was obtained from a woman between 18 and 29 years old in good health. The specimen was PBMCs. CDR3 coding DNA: TGTGCCAGCAGCTTTGTAGCGGGAGGGCCCTCCTACGAGCAGTACTTC. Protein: CASSFVAGGPSYEQYF.